This is a list of T cell receptor beta chains from one sample in a study of cytomegalovirus exposure and HLA in healthy donors. Profiled with immunoSEQ multiplex PCR; TCRdb holds only in-frame clones, not every one. The sample consists of around 110,000 clones, 79% of them appearing once. Material for sequencing was PBMCs. These receptor sequences come from a man aged 30 to 39 in good health and CMV-seropositive. Both conserved end residues are part of each CDR3. D genes are given only for firm matches. Only some rows state a clone size, as once, few, many or a class for expanded clones.

>NA|TRBV14|TRBJ1-5|TRBD1
CASSQRKGTGEGNQPQHF
TGTGCCAGCAGCCAAAGAAAAGGGACAGGGGAGGGCAATCAGCCCCAGCATTTT
>NA|TRBV19|TRBJ2-7|TRBD1
CASSITSWTGGSYEQYF
TGTGCCAGTAGTATCACCTCCTGGACAGGGGGCTCCTACGAGCAGTACTTC
>NA|TRBV18|TRBJ2-7|NA
CASSPPETASYEQYF
TGTGCCAGCTCACCACCTGAGACAGCCTCCTACGAGCAGTACTTC
>NA|TRBV11-3|TRBJ1-4|TRBD1
CASSPLTGDWGNEKLFF
TGTGCCAGCAGCCCGTTAACAGGGGATTGGGGTAATGAAAAACTGTTTTTT
>NA|TRBV21-1|TRBJ1-1|NA
CASSIRGQVNTEAFF
TGTGCCAGCAGCATTAGGGGACAGGTTAACACTGAAGCTTTCTTT
>NA|TRBV27|TRBJ2-7|TRBD1
CASSLVVGQGPYEQYF
TGTGCCAGCAGTTTAGTTGTGGGACAGGGGCCTTACGAGCAGTACTTC
>NA|TRBV6-6|TRBJ2-7|TRBD2
CASRYSSGRRAAEQYF
TGTGCCAGCAGATACTCTAGCGGGAGGCGGGCCGCCGAGCAGTACTTC
>NA|TRBV6-5|TRBJ2-7|TRBD1
CASSNIGTVYEQYF
TGTGCCAGCAGTAATATCGGGACAGTCTACGAGCAGTACTTC
>NA|TRBV9|TRBJ2-7|NA
CASSATAWSDEQYF
TGTGCCAGCAGCGCCACTGCCTGGTCGGACGAGCAGTACTTC
>NA|TRBV7-8|TRBJ2-7|NA
CASSLGGTDYEQYF
TGTGCCAGCAGCTTAGGCGGGACTGACTACGAGCAGTACTTC
>NA|TRBV27|TRBJ2-7|TRBD1
CASSLRTGVFYEQYF
TGTGCCAGCAGTTTACGAACAGGGGTCTTCTACGAGCAGTACTTC
>NA|TRBV9|TRBJ1-5|TRBD1
CASSIRQGTTNSNQPQHF
TGTGCCAGCAGCATACGACAGGGGACCACAAATAGCAATCAGCCCCAGCATTTT
>NA|TRBV5-1|TRBJ2-5|TRBD2
CASSRGLAGGQETQYF
TGCGCCAGCAGCCGGGGATTAGCGGGAGGACAAGAGACCCAGTACTTC
>NA|TRBV5-4|TRBJ1-1|NA
CASRPQDVNEAFF
TGTGCCAGCAGACCACAGGACGTGAACGAAGCTTTCTTT
>NA|TRBV2|TRBJ2-7|TRBD1
CASTSRTGTNEQYF
TGTGCCAGCACGTCCCGGACAGGGACGAACGAGCAGTACTTC
>few|TRBV7-2|TRBJ2-1|NA
CASSPEERHYHLNNEQFF
TGTGCCAGCAGTCCGGAGGAACGACACTACCATTTGAACAATGAGCAGTTCTTC